These 24 T cell receptor beta chains originate from one sample sequenced in a study of metastatic and nonmetastatic thyroid tumors. Nobody among the patients had been given any treatment before thyroid surgery. TCRdb called clones again from the PCR reads with MiXCR. Of about 39,000 clones listed, approximately 15% are singletons. Sequencing was done on a sample of blood. The receptors were sampled from a female donor with papillary thyroid cancer or a benign thyroid nodule (not recorded which). Some clones in this sample may be carry-over from other donors' samples.

For this clone: A much bigger clone sits one base away, suggesting this may be a read error. Other nucleotide sequences in the sample specify the same CDR3. The chain is built from TRBV7-7 and TRBJ1-1; the D gene is possibly TRBD1 (5 bases). Trimming pared 4 bases from V and 1 base from J, leaving 7 bases between. The CDR3 is 13 amino acids. Germline V gene data show CDR1 as SSHAT and CDR2 as FNYEAQ (reference sequence). In DNA form, the CDR3 reads TGTGCCAGCAGCTCCAGGGAGAACACTGAAGCTTTCTTT. This translates into CASSSRENTEAFF. The whole variable domain, filled in from reference TRBV7-7 and TRBJ1-1, reads GAGVSQSPRYKVTKRGQDVTLRCDPISSHATLYWYQQALGQGPEFLTYFNYEAQPDKSGLPSDRFSAERPEGSISTLTIQRTEQRDSAMYRCASSSRENTEAFFGQGTRLTVV.

This clone was seen many times. This sequence joins TRBV14 and TRBJ2-1, with 8 bases matching TRBD2. The CDR3 contains 14 residues. Germline V lookup: CDR1 SGHDN, CDR2 FVKESK. Trimming cost V 7 bases and J 9 bases; bases outside gene matches: 11. The CDR3 DNA reads as TGTGCCAGCACTACCCGACGGGAGGGTTGTGAGCAGTTCTTC. Translating it yields CASTTRREGCEQFF.

This clone was detected many times. The V and J genes are TRBV28 and TRBJ1-6; no definite D call. This CDR3 contains 14 residues. V was cut by 3 bases and J by 5 bases, with 8 bases left in between. Germline CDR1 reads MDHEN; CDR2 reads SYDVKM. The CDR3 loop is CASSLVRDNSPLHF. The CDR3 region has the DNA TGTGCCAGCAGTTTGGTGAGGGATAATTCACCCCTCCACTTT.

The chain has TRBV20-1 and TRBJ2-7; 8 nucleotides match TRBD1. The V gene's germline CDR1 is DFQATT and CDR2 SNEGSKA (reference sequence). Unmatched junction bases numbered 13, after V lost 4 bases and J lost 5 bases. The CDR3 consists of 15 residues. CDR3: CSAKDGQGHFDEQYF. CDR3 DNA sequence: TGCAGTGCTAAAGACGGACAGGGCCATTTTGACGAGCAGTACTTC.

A word on this clone: Its ends do not fully match the called genes, so a read error is possible. The chain uses TRBV6-1 and TRBJ2-7, with D perhaps TRBD1 (5 bases). CDR1 is MNHNS, CDR2 SASEGT, per germline. The CDR3 is made up of 13 amino acids. The CDR3 here is CAISAQGEDEQYF. The CDR3 DNA is TGTGCCATCAGTGCCCAGGGCGAGGACGAGCAGTACTTC.

This clone was counted only a few times. The chain employs TRBV11-1 and TRBJ1-2; D is unclear. Germline CDR1 SGHAT, CDR2 FQDESV (reference sequence). The CDR3 totals 12 residues. V lost 5 bases and J 10 bases, leaving 14 bases between the germline ends. The CDR3 region is CASSPSSRDYTF. DNA for the CDR3: TGTGCCAGCAGCCCAAGCTCACGGGACTACACCTTC.

This clone was observed at least ten times. The chain joins TRBV11-2 to TRBJ2-5; 9 bases line up with TRBD2. The CDR3 has 17 residues. Trimming at V came to 2 bases and at J to 5 bases, leaving 12 bases not matched to a gene. Germline CDR1 is SGHAT and CDR2 is FQNNGV. The CDR3 region has the DNA TGTGCCAGCAGCTTATATCTAGCGGGAACCCCGCGGGAGACCCAGTACTTC. It codes for CASSLYLAGTPRETQYF. The full variable domain, rest sourced from reference TRBV11-2 and TRBJ2-5, is EAGVAQSPRYKIIEKRQSVAFWCNPISGHATLYWYQQILGQGPKLLIQFQNNGVVDDSQLPKDRFSAERLKGVDSTLKIQPAKLEDSAVYLCASSLYLAGTPRETQYFGPGTRLLVL.

This clone occurred many times. The chain combines TRBV2 with TRBJ1-4; no firm D call. Germline values: CDR1 SNHLY, CDR2 FYNNEI. The CDR3 is made up of 15 amino acids. V was trimmed by 4 bases and J by 0 bases, leaving 9 bases between them. The CDR3 loop is CASSGRTPTNEKLFF. The CDR3 nucleotides are TGTGCCAGCAGTGGGAGGACGCCAACTAATGAAAAACTGTTTTTT.

The gene calls are TRBV5-1 and TRBJ2-7; D may be TRBD2 (6 bases). CDR1 SGHRS and CDR2 YFSETQ come from the germline V gene. V was shortened by 4 bases and J by 0 bases, with 14 bases between the two germline ends. The length of the CDR3 is 15 residues. In DNA, the CDR3 is TGCGCCAGCAGCGGGGGACTCCTGAGCTCCTACGAGCAGTACTTC. Translating gives CASSGGLLSSYEQYF.

This clone was seen many times. This CDR3 reads CASSEAGTGSYEQYF. CDR3 bases: TGTGCCAGCAGTGAAGCGGGGACTGGCTCCTACGAGCAGTACTTC. The chain combines TRBV2 with TRBJ2-7; D is possibly TRBD2 (6 bases). Germline lookup yields CDR1 SNHLY and CDR2 FYNNEI. Trimming took off 0 bases at V and 0 bases at J, with 9 bases between the two ends. The CDR3 extends over 15 amino acids. Full variable domain (remainder filled in from reference TRBV2 and TRBJ2-7): EPEVTQTPSHQVTQMGQEVILRCVPISNHLYFYWYRQILGQKVEFLVSFYNNEISEKSEIFDDQFSVERPDGSNFTLKIRSTKLEDSAMYFCASSEAGTGSYEQYFGPGTRLTVT.

This clone was counted ten times or more. This chain joins TRBV28 and TRBJ1-1; D remains unclear. Germline lookup yields CDR1 MDHEN and CDR2 SYDVKM. CDR3 length: 14 residues. Between the trimmed V and J ends, which lost 6 bases and 0 bases, there was a span of 11 bases. CDR3 nucleotide sequence: TGTGCCAGCAGCCATCAGCTCTTGAACACTGAAGCTTTCTTT. It is translated as CASSHQLLNTEAFF.

In this sample, this clone turned up many times. The gene calls are TRBV2 and TRBJ2-5; no firm D call. Germline assignment: CDR1 SNHLY and CDR2 FYNNEI. The CDR3 extends over 13 amino acids. Deletions cut 4 bases from V and 5 bases from J, with 11 bases between. The CDR3 spells CASSVGIRETQYF. The CDR3 DNA reads as TGTGCCAGCAGTGTGGGGATTCGGGAGACCCAGTACTTC.

Many counts were recorded for this clone. The rearrangement joins TRBV28 to TRBJ2-7; 7 nucleotides match TRBD1. CDR3 length equals 17 residues. Germline V gives CDR1 MDHEN, CDR2 SYDVKM. With 4 bases clipped from V and 3 bases from J, the junction kept 15 bases outside the gene matches. The CDR3 reads CASSSIPGTGVIYEQYF. As DNA, the CDR3 is TGTGCCAGCAGTTCCATTCCGGGTACAGGGGTAATCTACGAGCAGTACTTC.

This clone was picked up many times. The chain recombines TRBV30 with TRBJ1-6, with 8 nucleotides matching TRBD1. The CDR3 is 16 amino acids. V lost 2 bases, J lost 7 bases, and 10 bases stayed unmatched. CDR1 and CDR2 (germline): GTSNPN, SVGIG (reference sequence). The CDR3 reads CAWSIQGEVGNSPLHF. In DNA form, the CDR3 reads TGTGCCTGGAGTATACAGGGGGAAGTGGGAAATTCACCCCTCCACTTT.

This clone was detected ten times or more. This sequence joins TRBV30 and TRBJ1-1; possible D gene TRBD1, 5 bases. The V end lost 0 bases, the J end lost 5 bases, and 10 bases lay between the germline ends. The germline V gene encodes CDR1 GTSNPN and CDR2 SVGIG (reference sequence). The CDR3 contains 13 residues. The CDR3 spells CAWSVQVWTEAFF. In nucleotides, the CDR3 is TGTGCCTGGAGTGTACAGGTATGGACTGAAGCTTTCTTT.

This clone was recorded many times. The V call is TRBV20-1, the J call TRBJ2-7; 7 nucleotides match TRBD2. CDR3 length equals 15 residues. Looked up from germline, CDR1 is DFQATT and CDR2 is SNEGSKA (reference sequence). V lost 3 bases to trimming and J lost 6 bases; unmatched junction nucleotides: 14. The DNA for the CDR3 is TGCAGTGCTAGCGACCTAGCGGCCCTTGGGGTCGAGCAGTACTTC. This encodes CSASDLAALGVEQYF.

In this sample, this clone turned up many times. The chain uses TRBV2 and TRBJ2-1; 7 bases align to TRBD2. CDR3 length: 15 residues. The V segment lost 3 bases and the J segment 6 bases; nucleotides outside the gene matches: 8. CDR1 SNHLY and CDR2 FYNNEI come from the germline V gene. CDR3 amino acids: CASSDWRSGVNEQFF. CDR3 DNA sequence: TGTGCCAGCAGTGACTGGCGAAGCGGGGTCAATGAGCAGTTCTTC.

This sequence joins TRBV5-4 and TRBJ2-5; 8 nucleotides align to TRBD2. The length of the CDR3 is 14 residues. The germline gives CDR1 SGHNT, CDR2 YYREEE (reference sequence). V was clipped by 4 bases and J by 8 bases; unmatched bases: 10. As DNA, the CDR3 is TGTGCCAGCAGCGACGGGGGGGCCGCGGATACCCAGTACTTC. This sequence encodes CASSDGGAADTQYF. Combining the CDR3 with reference TRBV5-4 and TRBJ2-5 gives the whole variable domain ETGVTQSPTHLIKTRGQQVTLRCSSQSGHNTVSWYQQALGQGPQFIFQYYREEENGRGNFPPRFSGLQFPNYSSELNVNALELDDSALYLCASSDGGAADTQYFGPGTRLLVL.

This clone was seen repeatedly, ten times or more. The chain carries TRBV4-1 and TRBJ1-4, with D unresolved. V was trimmed by 4 bases and J by 4 bases, leaving 13 bases between them. Looked up from germline, CDR1 is MGHRA and CDR2 is YSYEKL. This CDR3 has 15 residues. In DNA form, the CDR3 reads TGCGCCAGCAGCCTCGCCGGGCCGGATAATGAAAAACTGTTTTTT. Its translation is CASSLAGPDNEKLFF.

This clone was recorded many times. The J gene is TRBJ1-5, the V gene TRBV19, with D uncertain. Germline V gives CDR1 LNHDA, CDR2 SQIVND (reference sequence). The germline V and J ends were trimmed by 5 bases and 6 bases, with 8 bases remaining between them. There are 12 residues in the CDR3. CDR3 residues: CASSLLTQPQHF. The CDR3 DNA follows: TGTGCCAGTAGTCTCTTAACTCAGCCCCAGCATTTT.

This clone was picked up a small number of times. V is TRBV6-1 and J is TRBJ1-2; D not certain. Trimming removed 4 bases at V and 1 base at J, with 7 bases between. Germline CDR1 and CDR2: MNHNS and SASEGT. This CDR3 spans 13 amino acids. CDR3: CASSVTVNYGYTF. In DNA form, the CDR3 reads TGTGCCAGCAGTGTGACCGTTAACTATGGCTACACCTTC.

This clone showed up many times. This chain links TRBV12-3 or TRBV12-4 with TRBJ1-2; a weak D match, TRBD1 (5 bases). CDR3 length: 14 amino acids. V lost 3 bases, J lost 7 bases, and 15 bases lay in between. CDR3 DNA: TGTGCCAGCAGTTTGTTAGGGGAAGGCGGTGGCTACACCTTC. Translated: CASSLLGEGGGYTF.

The table lists this clone with many counts. V gene TRBV5-1 combines with J gene TRBJ1-3; D unresolved. The CDR3 sequence is 15 residues long. The V gene's germline CDR1 is SGHRS and CDR2 YFSETQ. Trimming removed 0 bases at V and 0 bases at J, with 7 bases between. CDR3 protein: CASSLGTVSGNTIYF. CDR3 DNA sequence: TGCGCCAGCAGCTTGGGGACTGTCTCTGGAAACACCATATATTTT. Based on the CDR3 plus reference TRBV5-1 and TRBJ1-3, the full variable domain is KAGVTQTPRYLIKTRGQQVTLSCSPISGHRSVSWYQQTPGQGLQFLFEYFSETQRNKGNFPGRFSGRQFSNSRSEMNVSTLELGDSALYLCASSLGTVSGNTIYFGEGSWLTVV.

This clone came up many times. The chain couples TRBV2 to TRBJ1-2, with D hard to call. The CDR3 covers 12 residues. CDR1 and CDR2 from the germline V gene are SNHLY and FYNNEI. V lost 3 bases and J lost 1, with 3 bases in between. The CDR3 nucleotides are TGTGCCAGCAGTGACGGTAACTATGGCTACACCTTC. Amino acids: CASSDGNYGYTF.